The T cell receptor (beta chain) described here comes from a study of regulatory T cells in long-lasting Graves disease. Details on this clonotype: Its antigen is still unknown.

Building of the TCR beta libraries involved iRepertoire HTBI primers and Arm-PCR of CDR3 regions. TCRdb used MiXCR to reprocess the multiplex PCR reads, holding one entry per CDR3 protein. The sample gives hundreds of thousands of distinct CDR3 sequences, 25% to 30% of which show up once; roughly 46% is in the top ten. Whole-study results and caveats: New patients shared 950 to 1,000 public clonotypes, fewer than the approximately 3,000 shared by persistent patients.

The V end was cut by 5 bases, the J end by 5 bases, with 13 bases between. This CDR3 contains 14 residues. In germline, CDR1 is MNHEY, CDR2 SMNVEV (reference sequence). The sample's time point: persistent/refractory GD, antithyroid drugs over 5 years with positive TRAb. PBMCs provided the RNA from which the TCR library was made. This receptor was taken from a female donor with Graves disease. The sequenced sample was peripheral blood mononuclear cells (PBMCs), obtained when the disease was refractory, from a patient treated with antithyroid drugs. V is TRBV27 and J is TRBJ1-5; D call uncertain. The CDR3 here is CASSDAKGYQPQHF. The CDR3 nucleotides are TGTGCCAGCAGTGACGCTAAGGGTTATCAGCCCCAGCATTTT.